Each of the 10 T cell receptor beta chains below was sequenced from the same sample in a study of CD8 T cells in ankylosing spondylitis. General study points: Ankylosing spondylitis blood appeared to carry a characteristic TCR beta motif of roughly 8 highly homologous variants.

MiXCR, applied by TCRdb to the 5' RACE reads, yields one record per CDR3 protein. This table holds about 460,000 distinct CDR3 sequences, over 4% found once. Antigens of these TCRs are unknown. Sequenced sample: blood, either unsorted or a sorted T cell fraction (not recorded which). The receptors originated from a male donor with ankylosing spondylitis.

The sample holds many counts of this clonotype. V is TRBV27 and J is TRBJ1-4; D unresolved. Trimming stripped 4 bases from V and 7 bases from J, with 19 bases between. This CDR3 comprises 16 residues. The germline V gene has CDR1 MNHEY and CDR2 SMNVEV (reference sequence). CDR3 residues: CASSSSAWEDGEKLFF. The CDR3 DNA follows: TGTGCCAGCAGTTCCTCAGCCTGGGAAGATGGTGAAAAACTGTTTTTT.

This clonotype was found many times. The chain links TRBV6-4 to TRBJ1-1; 9 nucleotides line up with TRBD1. The CDR3 covers 15 residues. V dropped 3 bases and J dropped 4; count of bases not matched to a gene: 6. Germline V gene lookup returns CDR1 MRHNA and CDR2 SNTAGT. CDR3 in DNA: TGTGCCAGCAGTGAAGCCGGACAGGGGTCCACTGAAGCTTTCTTT. This gives the protein CASSEAGQGSTEAFF.

This clonotype has just a few counts. This chain uses TRBV7-2 with TRBJ2-1; the match to TRBD2 covers 11 bases. This CDR3 comprises 16 residues. V shed 0 bases and J 9 bases; nucleotides not matched to a gene: 7. Germline CDR1 and CDR2: SGHTA and FQGNSA. This CDR3 is CASSLAPGTSGLEQFF. CDR3 DNA sequence: TGTGCCAGCAGCTTAGCTCCCGGGACTAGCGGACTTGAGCAGTTCTTC. Full variable domain (remainder filled in from reference TRBV7-2 and TRBJ2-1): GAGVSQSPSNKVTEKGKDVELRCDPISGHTALYWYRQSLGQGLEFLIYFQGNSAPDKSGLPSDRFSAERTGGSVSTLTIQRTQQEDSAVYLCASSLAPGTSGLEQFFGPGTRLTVL.

CDR3 residues: CASRPTLGTSGSSADTQYF. CDR3 nucleotides: TGTGCCAGCAGACCTACGCTTGGGACTAGCGGGAGTTCGGCAGATACGCAGTATTTT. The chain has TRBV7-2 and TRBJ2-3; 14 nucleotides line up with TRBD2. This CDR3 is 19 amino acids long. Germline V gene sequence: CDR1 SGHTA, CDR2 FQGNSA. V shed 6 bases, J shed 4 bases, and the junction held 15 bases outside the gene matches.

The sample holds many counts of this clonotype. The CDR3 nucleotides read TGTGCCAGCAGTTTAGGCCCGGTTTCCACTGAAGCTTTCTTT. Its translation: CASSLGPVSTEAFF. The J gene is TRBJ1-1, the V gene TRBV12-3 or TRBV12-4; D not certain. The CDR3 spans 14 residues. Trimming removed 1 base from V and 4 bases from J, with 10 bases in between.

This clonotype was observed many times. V is TRBV5-1 and J is TRBJ1-2, with 7 bases aligning to TRBD1. The CDR3 extends over 14 amino acids. CDR1 and CDR2 (germline): SGHRS, YFSETQ. V was pared by 0 bases and J by 6 bases, with 5 bases of the junction left unmatched. The CDR3 here is CASSLEGQGDGYTF. The CDR3 DNA reads as TGCGCCAGCAGCTTGGAAGGGCAGGGGGATGGCTACACCTTC.

This clonotype was seen at least ten times. V and J are TRBV20-1 and TRBJ1-1; D is uncertain. The CDR3 consists of 14 residues. Looked up from germline, CDR1 is DFQATT and CDR2 is SNEGSKA (reference sequence). V was shortened by 0 bases and J by 4 bases, with 12 bases between the two germline ends. CDR3 DNA sequence: TGCAGTGCTAGAGACAGGAGGGTGGCCACTGAAGCTTTCTTT. Amino acid sequence: CSARDRRVATEAFF.

This clonotype was seen a few times. The J gene is TRBJ2-3, the V gene TRBV6-1, with a possible D match to TRBD1 (7 bases). The CDR3 contains 13 residues. Trimming left V 11 bases short and J 6 bases short, with 18 bases between. The germline V gene encodes CDR1 MNHNS and CDR2 SASEGT. The CDR3 bases are TGTGCCCTTAAGGTACAGGGGAGGGATACGCAGTATTTT. Translating it yields CALKVQGRDTQYF.

About this clonotype: A single base separates this from a much larger clone, so it may be a read error. V is TRBV21-1 and J is TRBJ2-2; TRBD1, the D gene given by the table, was not confirmed from the DNA. TRBV21-1 is labeled a pseudogene. The CDR3 extends over 16 amino acids. The CDR3 nucleotides read TGTGCCAGCAGCAAACTGGGACAGGGTTGGACCGCGGAGCTGTTTTTT. Protein: CASSKLGQGWTAELFF.

This clonotype was counted at least ten times. V usage is TRBV20-1 and J usage is TRBJ2-2; 8 bases fit TRBD2. Looked up from germline, CDR1 is DFQATT and CDR2 is SNEGSKA (reference sequence). This CDR3 is built from 17 residues. Trimming removed 6 bases from V and 6 bases from J; junction bases left unmatched: 18. The CDR3 region is CSASNGGLAGSAGELFF. The CDR3 nucleotides are TGCAGTGCCTCCAACGGGGGTTTAGCGGGATCTGCCGGGGAGCTGTTTTTT.